The next 19 T cell receptor beta chains were all read from a single sample in a study of sequential checkpoint blockade in melanoma. TCRdb's copy holds only in-frame clones and misses some; the assay was immunoSEQ multiplex PCR. The table has 35,000 to 40,000 clones, 70% to 90% seen once; the top ten hold 9.5% to 15%. The sample's treatment: randomized to nivolumab then ipilimumab (arm A) or the reverse (arm B). This sample comprised CD8+ T cells sorted from blood (inferred from file names), obtained from a patient given nivolumab and ipilimumab in sequence. The receptor source for this set is a human donor with melanoma.

The chain links TRBV27 to TRBJ2-5; 12 bases agree with TRBD2. V lost 2 bases and J lost 5; bases outside the gene matches: 3. The CDR3 has 15 amino acids. Germline CDR1 MNHEY, CDR2 SMNVEV (reference sequence). The CDR3 loop is CASSLLAGGRETQYF. For the CDR3, the DNA is TGTGCCAGCAGTTTACTAGCGGGAGGGCGGGAGACCCAGTACTTC.

The rearrangement links TRBV27 to TRBJ1-5; D gene ambiguous. This CDR3 comprises 15 residues. Germline V CDR1 and CDR2: MNHEY, SMNVEV (reference sequence). The V end was cut by 0 bases, the J end by 6 bases, with 12 bases between. The DNA for the CDR3 is TGTGCCAGCAGTTTATCGTCGGGTGCTTTTCAGCCCCAGCATTTT. It translates to CASSLSSGAFQPQHF.

The chain joins TRBV9 to TRBJ2-1; tentatively, D is TRBD1 (6 bases). This CDR3 has 12 residues. Germline CDR1 reads SGDLS; CDR2 reads YYNGEE. V shed 3 bases and J shed 9 bases, with 10 bases lying between them. The CDR3 coding sequence is TGTGCCAGCAGCGCCCAGGGGACTGAGCAGTTCTTC. As protein: CASSAQGTEQFF.

By its share, this clone is medium-sized. Other DNA sequences in the sample encode the same CDR3. The V call is TRBV6-5, the J call TRBJ2-5, with 7 bases that match TRBD1. Unmatched junction bases numbered 5, after V lost 5 bases and J lost 2 bases. Germline CDR1 MNHEY, CDR2 SVGAGI. The CDR3 has 14 residues. The CDR3 sequence is CASSPGTVQETQYF. The CDR3 nucleotides read TGTGCCAGCAGTCCCGGGACAGTTCAAGAGACCCAGTACTTC.

The chain joins TRBV7-3 to TRBJ2-7, with 10 nucleotides matching TRBD1. The V gene's germline CDR1 is SGHTA and CDR2 FQGTGA. This CDR3 is built from 14 residues. After removal of 5 bases from V and 5 bases from J, the junction contained 6 bases not matched to a gene. For the CDR3, the DNA is TGTGCCAGCAGCCCGGGACAGGGGTCAAACGAGCAGTACTTC. It encodes CASSPGQGSNEQYF.

The rearrangement uses TRBV9 and TRBJ2-7; 7 nucleotides agree with TRBD1. The V and J ends lost 4 bases and 4 bases, in that order; junction bases with no gene match: 14. The CDR3 runs 16 residues. Per germline, CDR1 SGDLS and CDR2 YYNGEE. DNA of the CDR3: TGTGCCAGCAGCTCGAGTCGGTGGGACAGACTATACGAGCAGTACTTC. As protein: CASSSSRWDRLYEQYF.

This chain joins TRBV28 and TRBJ1-5; 8 bases agree with TRBD1. V shed 2 bases and J 6 bases; nucleotides not matched to a gene: 3. Germline-derived CDR1 and CDR2 are MDHEN and SYDVKM. The CDR3 has 14 residues. The CDR3 coding sequence is TGTGCCAGCAGTTTACGGACAGGGATTCAGCCCCAGCATTTT. Protein: CASSLRTGIQPQHF. Drawing the rest from reference TRBV28 and TRBJ1-5, the complete variable domain is DVKVTQSSRYLVKRTGEKVFLECVQDMDHENMFWYRQDPGLGLRLIYFSYDVKMKEKGDIPEGYSVSREKKERFSLILESASTNQTSMYLCASSLRTGIQPQHFGDGTRLSIL.

The genes are TRBV7-9 and TRBJ2-1, with D perhaps TRBD2 (6 bases). The germline V gene encodes CDR1 SEHNR and CDR2 FQNEAQ (reference sequence). CDR3 length: 13 residues. Between the trimmed V and J ends, which lost 1 base and 6 bases, there was a span of 7 bases. The CDR3 sequence is CASSLVGGNEQFF. The CDR3 coding sequence is TGTGCCAGCAGCTTAGTGGGAGGCAATGAGCAGTTCTTC.

Remarks on this clone: Other DNA sequences in the sample encode the same CDR3. The V and J genes are TRBV9 and TRBJ2-5; possibly TRBD2 for D (6 bases). V lost 0 bases and J lost 3, with 9 bases in between. CDR1 is SGDLS and CDR2 is YYNGEE in the germline V gene. The CDR3 has 14 residues. CDR3 in amino acids: CASSVEGGEETQYF. Written as DNA, the CDR3 is TGTGCCAGCAGCGTAGAGGGCGGGGAAGAGACCCAGTACTTC.

With respect to this clone: The sample has other DNA sequences that encode this CDR3 too. V usage is TRBV5-1 and J usage is TRBJ2-3, with a possible D match to TRBD2 (5 bases). This CDR3 has 12 residues. The germline V and J ends were trimmed by 4 bases and 6 bases, with 9 bases remaining between them. The germline gives CDR1 SGHRS, CDR2 YFSETQ. Here the CDR3 reads CASSPPGDTQYF. CDR3 nucleotides: TGCGCCAGCAGCCCCCCGGGGGATACGCAGTATTTT. Full variable domain (rest looked up from reference TRBV5-1 and TRBJ2-3): KAGVTQTPRYLIKTRGQQVTLSCSPISGHRSVSWYQQTPGQGLQFLFEYFSETQRNKGNFPGRFSGRQFSNSRSEMNVSTLELGDSALYLCASSPPGDTQYFGPGTRLTVL.

As DNA, the CDR3 is TGCGCCAGCAGGACGAACCATCCCGGGACAGGGGGTTCCGAGCAGTACGTC. Translated: CASRTNHPGTGGSEQYV. The chain uses TRBV10-1 and TRBJ2-7, with TRBD1 matching over 11 bases. The V and J ends lost 6 bases and 6 bases, in that order; junction bases with no gene match: 16. The CDR3 is 17 amino acids. Looked up from germline, CDR1 is WNHNN and CDR2 is SYGVQD (reference sequence).

V and J are TRBV27 and TRBJ2-1, with 7 bases fitting TRBD1. The CDR3 loop spans 14 amino acids. Germline-derived CDR1 and CDR2 are MNHEY and SMNVEV (reference sequence). J was trimmed by 5 bases and V by 4 bases; bases with no gene match: 5. The CDR3: CASSYLQGNNEQFF. DNA for the CDR3: TGTGCCAGCAGTTACCTACAGGGGAACAATGAGCAGTTCTTC.

The V call is TRBV6-1, the J call TRBJ2-2; D may be TRBD2 (5 bases). The CDR3 is 14 residues long. The germline gives CDR1 MNHNS, CDR2 SASEGT. V shed 6 bases and J shed 6 bases, with 14 bases lying between them. CDR3: CASREHGVPGELFF. The CDR3 nucleotides read TGTGCCAGCAGAGAGCACGGGGTCCCCGGGGAGCTGTTTTTT.

This chain uses TRBV7-9 with TRBJ2-7; 9 nucleotides match TRBD1. CDR3 size: 15 residues. With 5 bases clipped from V and 5 bases from J, the junction kept 10 bases outside the gene matches. Germline V gene lookup returns CDR1 SEHNR and CDR2 FQNEAQ (reference sequence). As DNA, the CDR3 is TGTGCCAGCAGCAGACCGACAGGGGGTCTCAACGAGCAGTACTTC. It translates to CASSRPTGGLNEQYF. Using reference TRBV7-9 and TRBJ2-7 for the parts outside the CDR3, the full variable domain is DTGVSQNPRHKITKRGQNVTFRCDPISEHNRLYWYRQTLGQGPEFLTYFQNEAQLEKSRLLSDRFSAERPKGSFSTLEIQRTEQGDSAMYLCASSRPTGGLNEQYFGPGTRLTVT.

The gene calls are TRBV2 and TRBJ1-2, with 11 bases matching TRBD1. Trimming took 9 bases from V and 4 from J; bases not matched to a gene: 7. CDR1 and CDR2 (germline): SNHLY, FYNNEI. CDR3 size: 14 residues. The DNA of the CDR3 is TGTGCCAGTTCCTCCGGGACAGGGGGCTATGGCTACACCTTC. Encoded protein: CASSSGTGGYGYTF.

This chain's CDR3 is CASSILPGGSAEAFF. CDR3 in DNA: TGTGCCAGTAGTATCCTCCCGGGGGGGAGCGCTGAAGCTTTCTTT. V is TRBV19 and J is TRBJ1-1; possibly TRBD1 for D (5 bases). V dropped 3 bases and J dropped 6 bases, with 17 bases sitting between them. Per germline, CDR1 LNHDA and CDR2 SQIVND (reference sequence). The length of the CDR3 is 15 residues.

This clone was seen a few times. This chain connects TRBV27 to TRBJ2-1; D might be TRBD1 (5 bases). Trimming took 2 bases from V and 5 from J, leaving 13 bases between them. Looked up from germline, CDR1 is MNHEY and CDR2 is SMNVEV (reference sequence). CDR3 length: 15 amino acids. This CDR3 is CASSLGQTLDNEQFF. As DNA, the CDR3 is TGTGCCAGCAGTTTAGGACAAACCCTCGACAATGAGCAGTTCTTC.

The chain joins TRBV5-4 to TRBJ2-1; D unclear. Germline V CDR1 and CDR2: SGHNT, YYREEE (reference sequence). V dropped 2 bases and J dropped 5 bases, with 5 bases sitting between them. This CDR3 comprises 12 residues. This CDR3 is CASSFQNNEQFF. In nucleotides, the CDR3 is TGTGCCAGCAGCTTCCAAAACAATGAGCAGTTCTTC.

This chain uses TRBV13 with TRBJ1-2; possible D gene TRBD1, 6 bases. This CDR3 region has 16 residues. V was clipped by 0 bases and J by 4 bases, with 15 bases between them. Germline V gives CDR1 PRHDT, CDR2 FYEKMQ (reference sequence). CDR3 sequence reads: CASSLGDRQILYGYTF. The CDR3 DNA reads as TGTGCCAGCAGCTTAGGGGACAGACAAATACTCTATGGCTACACCTTC.